The clone carrying this TCR beta chain was observed many times. This record comes from a study of neurological immune-mediated disorders. The germline V gene has CDR1 SEHNR and CDR2 FQNEAQ (reference sequence). The CDR3 covers 13 residues. Trimming removed 5 bases from V and 10 bases from J, with 15 bases in between. PBMCs stored at -80 C, numbering 2 million, were the origin of the unsorted libraries. By 5'RACE with 10-nucleotide random UMIs, the cDNA was made. TCRdb itself ran the 5' RACE reads through MiXCR, one entry per CDR3 protein. In the table there are over 55,000 distinct CDR3 sequences, around 2.3% of which are singletons.

The sequence came from a man aged 45-60 years with multiple sclerosis. The J gene is TRBJ2-1, the V gene TRBV7-9, with D possibly matching TRBD2 (5 bases). Material for sequencing was PBMCs. CDR3 in DNA: TGTGCCAGCAGCCCCCACGGGCGGGCCGAGCAGTTCTTC. It is translated as CASSPHGRAEQFF.